These T cell receptor beta chains were read from a single sample in a study of blood T cell repertoires in COVID-19. Generated by immunoSEQ multiplex PCR, the TCRdb table keeps only in-frame clones and is missing some. The sample lists 100,000 or so clones, around 89% seen once, with 32% in the top ten. Sequenced sample: peripheral blood. The receptor source for this set is a woman aged 80 or over with acute or convalescent COVID-19. Both conserved end residues are part of each CDR3. D genes are given only for firm matches. Expanded clones are given a class, and other clones once, few, many or no size at all.

v_gene	j_gene	d_gene	abundance	CDR3aa	CDR3nt
TRBV27	TRBJ1-2	NA	NA	CASSFARGVNYGYTF	TGTGCCAGCAGTTTTGCGCGGGGTGTTAACTATGGCTACACCTTC
TRBV6-5	TRBJ1-5	NA	NA	CASRMTFNQPQHF	TGTGCCAGCAGGATGACTTTCAATCAGCCCCAGCATTTT
TRBV4-3	TRBJ1-6	TRBD1	NA	CASSQTWTGGINSPLHF	TGCGCCAGCAGCCAAACTTGGACAGGGGGCATAAATTCACCCCTCCACTTT
TRBV6-5	TRBJ2-7	TRBD1	NA	CASNLGQGLSTREYF	TGTGCCAGCAACCTGGGACAGGGCTTATCTACGAGGGAGTACTTC
TRBV19	TRBJ1-6	TRBD1	NA	CASSTSDRVNSPLHF	TGTGCCAGTAGCACGAGCGACAGGGTCAATTCACCCCTCCACTTT
TRBV30	TRBJ2-7	TRBD1	NA	CACTPGQVSEQYF	TGTGCCTGTACCCCGGGACAGGTGTCCGAGCAGTACTTC
TRBV5-1	TRBJ1-6	TRBD1	NA	CASSLAGTGVSPLHF	TGCGCCAGCAGCTTGGCCGGGACAGGGGTTTCACCCCTCCACTTT
TRBV18	TRBJ1-2	TRBD1	NA	CASSLIPGQGYGYTF	TGTGCCAGCTCACTAATCCCGGGACAGGGATATGGCTACACCTTC
TRBV9	TRBJ1-2	TRBD1	NA	CASSPPGQTYGYTF	TGTGCCAGCAGCCCCCCGGGACAGACCTATGGCTACACCTTC
TRBV10-1	TRBJ2-3	TRBD2	NA	CASSEGVSSGVFDTQYF	TGCGCCAGCAGTGAAGGGGTGTCTAGCGGGGTCTTCGATACGCAGTATTTT
TRBV5-5	TRBJ1-3	NA	NA	CASSLQVGGNTIYF	TGTGCCAGCAGCTTACAGGTTGGAGGAAACACCATATATTTT
TRBV2	TRBJ1-5	NA	NA	CASSDLFGVGQPQHF	TGTGCCAGCAGTGATTTGTTCGGGGTTGGACAGCCCCAGCATTTT
TRBV4-3	TRBJ2-1	NA	NA	CASSQEAAGTLYNEQFF	TGCGCCAGCAGCCAAGAGGCAGCGGGGACACTCTACAATGAGCAGTTCTTC
TRBV10-3	TRBJ2-2	NA	NA	CAISPGLLAGELFF	TGTGCCATCAGCCCGGGACTCCTAGCCGGGGAGCTGTTTTTT
TRBV11-3	TRBJ1-1	NA	NA	CASSSDRLTEAFF	TGTGCCAGCAGCTCGGATCGACTGACTGAAGCTTTCTTT
TRBV7-8	TRBJ2-3	TRBD2	NA	CASSFGTSGVADTQYF	TGTGCCAGCAGCTTTGGGACTAGCGGGGTGGCAGATACGCAGTATTTT
TRBV19	TRBJ1-2	NA	NA	CASSSTRRVSYGYTF	TGTGCCAGTAGTTCCACTCGACGGGTCTCCTATGGCTACACCTTC
TRBV11-2	TRBJ2-2	TRBD1	NA	CASSLPRGQGNTGELFF	TGTGCCAGCAGCTTACCGAGGGGACAGGGGAACACCGGGGAGCTGTTTTTT
TRBV7-2	TRBJ2-1	TRBD2	NA	CASSLRLAGPHNEQFF	TGTGCCAGCAGCCTCCGACTAGCGGGGCCTCACAATGAGCAGTTCTTC
TRBV5-1	TRBJ1-1	NA	once	CASSFSGTEAFF	TGCGCCAGCAGCTTTAGCGGCACTGAAGCTTTCTTT
TRBV5-8	TRBJ1-6	NA	NA	CASSLGRHNSPLHF	TGTGCCAGCAGCTTGGGGCGGCATAATTCACCCCTCCACTTT
TRBV5-5	TRBJ1-2	TRBD1	NA	CASSSEYRGDYGYTF	TGTGCCAGCAGCTCGGAATACAGGGGGGACTATGGCTACACCTTC
TRBV19	TRBJ1-1	NA	NA	CASSWRIRTEAFF	TGTGCCAGTAGTTGGAGGATCCGCACTGAAGCTTTCTTT
TRBV12-3/TRBV12-4	TRBJ1-1	NA	NA	CASLPQGNTEAFF	TGTGCCAGCCTTCCACAGGGTAACACTGAAGCTTTCTTT
TRBV19	TRBJ1-3	NA	once	CASSIIGSSGNTIYF	TGTGCCAGTAGTATTATCGGGAGCTCTGGAAACACCATATATTTT
TRBV5-1	TRBJ1-1	NA	NA	CASSLVGGMIAEAFF	TGCGCCAGCAGCTTGGTTGGGGGGATGATCGCTGAAGCTTTCTTT
TRBV10-3	TRBJ2-5	NA	NA	CATRDSTQETQYF	TGTGCCACCCGGGACTCCACCCAAGAGACCCAGTACTTC
TRBV2	TRBJ1-6	NA	NA	CASSPAQQLLNSPLHF	TGTGCCAGCAGCCCGGCCCAACAGCTACTTAATTCACCCCTCCACTTT
TRBV7-2	TRBJ2-7	TRBD2	NA	CASSLAILALSSYEQYF	TGTGCCAGCAGCTTAGCGATACTAGCGTTAAGCTCCTACGAGCAGTACTTC
TRBV6-1	TRBJ2-3	TRBD2	NA	CASSEFSGGTDTQYF	TGTGCCAGCAGTGAATTTAGCGGGGGTACAGATACGCAGTATTTT
TRBV7-8	TRBJ2-7	TRBD1	NA	CASSRGTGLDEQYF	TGTGCCAGCAGCCGAGGGACAGGGTTGGACGAGCAGTACTTC
TRBV5-1	TRBJ1-4	TRBD1	once	CASSSRTGNEKLFF	TGCGCCAGCAGCTCAAGGACAGGGAATGAAAAACTGTTTTTT
TRBV28	TRBJ2-1	NA	NA	CASSLNTNNEQFF	TGTGCCAGCAGTTTAAACACGAACAATGAGCAGTTCTTC
TRBV4-1	TRBJ2-3	NA	NA	CASSSLGRGAEDTQYF	TGCGCCAGCAGCTCTCTGGGCCGGGGGGCGGAAGATACGCAGTATTTT
TRBV5-1	TRBJ1-2	NA	NA	CASSFHRANYGYTF	TGCGCCAGCAGCTTTCACAGGGCCAACTATGGCTACACCTTC
TRBV6-1	TRBJ1-6	TRBD1	NA	CASSEPTGYNSPLHF	TGTGCCAGCAGTGAACCGACAGGGTACAATTCACCCCTCCACTTT
TRBV11-2	TRBJ2-1	TRBD2	NA	CASSLGVVGGDNEQFF	TGTGCCAGCAGCTTAGGAGTTGTTGGGGGGGACAATGAGCAGTTCTTC
TRBV3-1/TRBV3-2	TRBJ2-7	NA	NA	CASSQAPSVRAYEQYF	TGTGCCAGCAGCCAAGCCCCTAGCGTCAGAGCCTACGAGCAGTACTTC
TRBV10-1	TRBJ1-1	NA	NA	CASSERPPTGFGWGSEAFF	TGCGCCAGCAGTGAACGACCACCTACAGGGTTTGGATGGGGCTCTGAAGCTTTCTTT
TRBV6-5	TRBJ1-2	NA	NA	CASSYAGDGYTF	TGTGCCAGCAGTTACGCAGGCGATGGCTACACCTTC